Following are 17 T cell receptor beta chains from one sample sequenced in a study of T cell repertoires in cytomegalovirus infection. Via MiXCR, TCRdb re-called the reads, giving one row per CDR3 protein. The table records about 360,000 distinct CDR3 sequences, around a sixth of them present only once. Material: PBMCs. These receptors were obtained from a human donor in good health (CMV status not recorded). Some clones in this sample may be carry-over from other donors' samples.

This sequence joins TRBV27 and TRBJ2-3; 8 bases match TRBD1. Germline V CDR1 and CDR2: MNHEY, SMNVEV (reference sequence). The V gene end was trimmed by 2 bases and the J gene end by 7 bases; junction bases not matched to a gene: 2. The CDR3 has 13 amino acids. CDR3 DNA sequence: TGTGCCAGCAGTTTAGGGGACAGGAATACGCAGTATTTT. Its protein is CASSLGDRNTQYF.

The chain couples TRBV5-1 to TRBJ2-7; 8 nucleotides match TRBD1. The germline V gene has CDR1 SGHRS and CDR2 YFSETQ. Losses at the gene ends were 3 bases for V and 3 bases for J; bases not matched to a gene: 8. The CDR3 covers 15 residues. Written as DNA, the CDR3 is TGCGCCAGCAGCTCGGGACAGGCCCTTAGCTACGAGCAGTACTTC. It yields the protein CASSSGQALSYEQYF.

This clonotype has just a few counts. CDR3 bases: TGTGCCAGCAGCCCAAAGCTCGCCCGAAACACTGAAGCTTTCTTT. Amino acid sequence: CASSPKLARNTEAFF. The chain carries TRBV7-9 and TRBJ1-1; D is unresolved. The CDR3 is 15 amino acids. The ends were cut back, 5 bases at V and 2 bases at J, with 15 bases in the middle. In germline, CDR1 is SEHNR, CDR2 FQNEAQ (reference sequence).

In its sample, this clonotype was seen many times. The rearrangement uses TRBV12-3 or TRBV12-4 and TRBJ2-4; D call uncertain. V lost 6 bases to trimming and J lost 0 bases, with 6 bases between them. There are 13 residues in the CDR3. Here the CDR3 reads CASRKLAKNIQYF. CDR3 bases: TGTGCCAGCAGAAAACTAGCCAAAAACATTCAGTACTTC.

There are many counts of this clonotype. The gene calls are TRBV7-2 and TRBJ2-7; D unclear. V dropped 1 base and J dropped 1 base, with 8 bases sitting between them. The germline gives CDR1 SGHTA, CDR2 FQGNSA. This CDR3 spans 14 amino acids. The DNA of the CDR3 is TGTGCCAGCAGCTTAGGAAGGAATTCCTACGAGCAGTACTTC. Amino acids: CASSLGRNSYEQYF.

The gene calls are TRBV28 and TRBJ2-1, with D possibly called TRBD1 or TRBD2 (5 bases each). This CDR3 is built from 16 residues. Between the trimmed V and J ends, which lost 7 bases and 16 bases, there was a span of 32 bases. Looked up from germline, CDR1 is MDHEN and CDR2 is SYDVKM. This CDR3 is CASTPFEEKNRGSAFF. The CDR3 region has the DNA TGTGCCAGCACCCCTTTTGAGGAAAAAAATCGGGGCAGCGCTTTCTTC.

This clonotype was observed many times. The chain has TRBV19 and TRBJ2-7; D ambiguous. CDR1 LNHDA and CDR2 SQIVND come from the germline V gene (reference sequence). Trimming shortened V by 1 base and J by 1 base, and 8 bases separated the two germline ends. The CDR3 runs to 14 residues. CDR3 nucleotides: TGTGCCAGTAGTATAGGGGATCTATCCTACGAGCAGTACTTC. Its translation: CASSIGDLSYEQYF.

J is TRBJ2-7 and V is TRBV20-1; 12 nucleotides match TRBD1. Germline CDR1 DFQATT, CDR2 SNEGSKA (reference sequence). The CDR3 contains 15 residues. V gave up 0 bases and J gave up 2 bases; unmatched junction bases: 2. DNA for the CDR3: TGCAGTGCTAGAGATGGGACAGGGGGCCCCTACGAGCAGTACTTC. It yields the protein CSARDGTGGPYEQYF.

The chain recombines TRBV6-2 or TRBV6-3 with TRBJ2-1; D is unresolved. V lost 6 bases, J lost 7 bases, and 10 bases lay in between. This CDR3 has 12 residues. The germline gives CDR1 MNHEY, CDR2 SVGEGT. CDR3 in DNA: TGTGCCAGCAGCCAACGACGTAATGAGCAGTTCTTC. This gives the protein CASSQRRNEQFF.

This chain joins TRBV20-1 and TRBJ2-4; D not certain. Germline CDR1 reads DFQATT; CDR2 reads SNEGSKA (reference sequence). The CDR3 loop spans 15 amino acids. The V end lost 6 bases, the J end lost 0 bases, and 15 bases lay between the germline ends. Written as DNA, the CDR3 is TGCAGTGCCCCGGAGCAGACACTAGCCAAAAACATTCAGTACTTC. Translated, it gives CSAPEQTLAKNIQYF.

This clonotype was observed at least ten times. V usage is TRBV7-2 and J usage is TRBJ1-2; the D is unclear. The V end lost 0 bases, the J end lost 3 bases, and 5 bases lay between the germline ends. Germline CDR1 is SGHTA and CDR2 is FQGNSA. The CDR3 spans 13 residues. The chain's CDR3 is CASSLAADYGYTF. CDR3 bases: TGTGCCAGCAGCTTAGCGGCCGACTATGGCTACACCTTC.

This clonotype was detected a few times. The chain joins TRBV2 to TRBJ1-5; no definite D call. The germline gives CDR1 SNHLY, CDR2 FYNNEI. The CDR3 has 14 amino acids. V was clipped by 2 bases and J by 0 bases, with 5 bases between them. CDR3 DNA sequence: TGTGCCAGCAGTGAATCATATAGCAATCAGCCCCAGCATTTT. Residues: CASSESYSNQPQHF. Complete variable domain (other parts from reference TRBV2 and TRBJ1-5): EPEVTQTPSHQVTQMGQEVILRCVPISNHLYFYWYRQILGQKVEFLVSFYNNEISEKSEIFDDQFSVERPDGSNFTLKIRSTKLEDSAMYFCASSESYSNQPQHFGDGTRLSIL.

The CDR3 sequence: CASSIAVGRETQYF. As DNA, the CDR3 is TGTGCCAGTAGTATAGCTGTGGGCCGGGAGACCCAGTACTTC. This chain joins TRBV19 and TRBJ2-5; D remains ambiguous. The CDR3 sequence is 14 residues long. Germline V gene data show CDR1 as LNHDA and CDR2 as SQIVND (reference sequence). The ends were cut back, 1 base at V and 5 bases at J, with 11 bases in the middle.

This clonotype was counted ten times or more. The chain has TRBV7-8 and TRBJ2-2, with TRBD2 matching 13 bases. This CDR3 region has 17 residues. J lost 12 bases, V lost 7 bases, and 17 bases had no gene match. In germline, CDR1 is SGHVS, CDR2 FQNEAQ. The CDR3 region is CASMGTSGMVRRYKLFF. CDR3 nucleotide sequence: TGTGCCAGCATGGGGACTAGCGGGATGGTGAGGCGGTACAAGCTGTTTTTT.

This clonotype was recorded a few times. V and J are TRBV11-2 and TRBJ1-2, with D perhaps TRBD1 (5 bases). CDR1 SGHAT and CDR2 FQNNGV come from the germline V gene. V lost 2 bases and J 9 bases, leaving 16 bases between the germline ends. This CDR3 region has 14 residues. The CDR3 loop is CASSLQQGLSSYTF. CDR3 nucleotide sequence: TGTGCCAGCAGCTTACAGCAGGGTCTTAGTAGCTACACCTTC.

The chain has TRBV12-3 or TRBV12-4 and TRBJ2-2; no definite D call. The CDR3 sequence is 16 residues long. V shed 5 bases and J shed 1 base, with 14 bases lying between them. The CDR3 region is CASSPGGSLNTGELFF. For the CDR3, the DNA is TGTGCCAGCAGTCCTGGTGGCTCCCTGAACACCGGGGAGCTGTTTTTT.

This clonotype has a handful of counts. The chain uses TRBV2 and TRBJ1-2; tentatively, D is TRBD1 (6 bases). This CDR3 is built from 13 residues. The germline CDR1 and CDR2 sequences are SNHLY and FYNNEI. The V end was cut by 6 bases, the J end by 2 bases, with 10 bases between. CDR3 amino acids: CASSGDINYGYTF. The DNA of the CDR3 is TGTGCCAGCAGCGGGGACATAAACTATGGCTACACCTTC.